The rows below give T cell receptor beta chains drawn from one sample of a study of blood T cell repertoires in COVID-19. The protocol was immunoSEQ multiplex PCR, while the TCRdb copy is restricted to in-frame clones and leaves out a portion. There are around 270,000 clones in the sample; approximately 91% occur only once, and 2.6% lies in the top ten. The specimen sequenced was peripheral blood. The receptors come from a person between 18 and 35 years old with COVID-19, enrolled during active disease. The CDR3 runs from the conserved cysteine through the conserved F or W. A D gene is named only where the DNA matches it firmly. A clone size is listed for some rows: how often the clone was seen (once, few, many), or a class if it is expanded.

V gene,clone size,CDR3 length,D gene,J gene,CDR3 protein,CDR3 DNA
TRBV5-1,.,16,TRBD1,TRBJ2-7,CASSLAPGQGGHEQYF,TGCGCCAGCAGCTTGGCGCCGGGACAGGGAGGCCACGAGCAGTACTTC
TRBV28,.,13,.,TRBJ1-5,CASRFDSYQPQHF,TGTGCCAGCAGATTCGACAGCTATCAGCCCCAGCATTTT
TRBV18,.,14,TRBD1,TRBJ1-3,CASSPTGGDDTIYF,TGTGCCAGCTCACCGACAGGGGGCGACGACACCATATATTTT
TRBV21-1,once,16,.,TRBJ2-3,CASSKESGSRADTQYF,TGTGCCAGCAGCAAAGAGAGCGGGAGTAGGGCAGATACGCAGTATTTT
TRBV6-5,.,15,.,TRBJ2-1,CASTFDGGSYNEQFF,TGTGCCAGCACCTTCGACGGGGGCTCCTACAATGAGCAGTTCTTC
TRBV6-5,.,14,TRBD1,TRBJ1-1,CASSSDRVSTEAFF,TGTGCCAGCAGTTCAGACAGGGTCTCCACTGAAGCTTTCTTT
TRBV9,once,14,.,TRBJ2-2,CASRLSLNTGELFF,TGTGCCAGCAGGTTATCACTGAACACCGGGGAGCTGTTTTTT
TRBV10-3,.,14,TRBD2,TRBJ2-5,CAISGTSGRETQYF,TGTGCCATCAGTGGGACTAGCGGGAGAGAGACCCAGTACTTC
TRBV7-9,.,16,.,TRBJ2-3,CASSLQSAGITDTQYF,TGTGCCAGCAGCTTACAGAGTGCGGGGATCACAGATACGCAGTATTTT
TRBV24-1,.,14,.,TRBJ2-1,CATSDLREDNEQFF,TGTGCCACCAGTGATTTGAGGGAGGATAATGAGCAGTTCTTC
TRBV28,.,14,.,TRBJ2-1,CASSPRQTYNEQFF,TGTGCCAGCAGCCCTAGACAGACCTACAATGAGCAGTTCTTC
TRBV5-8,.,15,.,TRBJ1-3,CASSNAAGPGNTIYF,TGTGCCAGCAGTAATGCAGCTGGGCCTGGAAACACCATATATTTT
TRBV4-1,.,13,.,TRBJ2-5,CASSRSGQETQYF,TGCGCCAGCAGCCGAAGCGGACAAGAGACCCAGTACTTC
TRBV11-2,.,18,TRBD1,TRBJ1-4,CASSSYRGPASNNEKLFF,TGTGCCAGCAGCTCTTACAGGGGGCCGGCTTCGAATAATGAAAAACTGTTTTTT
TRBV6-5,.,13,TRBD1,TRBJ1-4,CATEGQVNEKLFF,TGTGCCACCGAGGGACAGGTTAATGAAAAACTGTTTTTT
TRBV19,.,14,.,TRBJ2-7,CASSPGRGAYEQYF,TGTGCCAGTAGTCCTGGGAGGGGGGCCTACGAGCAGTACTTC
TRBV21-1,.,19,.,TRBJ2-4,CASSNFDRGSYLAKNIQYF,TGTGCCAGCAGCAATTTTGACAGGGGATCATACCTAGCCAAAAACATTCAGTACTTC
TRBV27,.,16,TRBD1,TRBJ2-5,CASSLSGWDSKETQYF,TGTGCCAGCAGTTTATCGGGGTGGGACAGCAAAGAGACCCAGTACTTC
TRBV3-1/TRBV3-2,.,18,.,TRBJ2-3,CASSQDSGWGGALDTQYF,TGTGCCAGCAGCCAAGATTCCGGGTGGGGCGGAGCCCTAGATACGCAGTATTTT
TRBV29-1,.,15,TRBD1,TRBJ2-3,CSAYNTGGGTDTQYF,TGCAGCGCTTATAATACAGGGGGAGGCACAGATACGCAGTATTTT
TRBV6-5,.,13,.,TRBJ2-5,CASSPQSQETQYF,TGTGCCAGCAGTCCCCAGTCCCAAGAGACCCAGTACTTC
TRBV27,once,13,.,TRBJ1-5,CATGQTGNQPQHF,TGTGCCACGGGACAAACCGGCAATCAGCCCCAGCATTTT
TRBV12-3/TRBV12-4,.,12,.,TRBJ2-7,CASSLPAYEQYF,TGTGCCAGCAGTTTACCCGCCTACGAGCAGTACTTC
TRBV18,.,15,TRBD2,TRBJ2-7,CASSPSQREINEQYF,TGTGCCAGCTCACCAAGCCAGCGGGAGATCAACGAGCAGTACTTC
TRBV7-2,once,17,.,TRBJ1-3,CASSASAGIPSGNTIYF,TGTGCCAGCAGCGCCTCGGCGGGGATTCCGTCTGGAAACACCATATATTTT
TRBV14,.,16,TRBD2,TRBJ2-7,CASSHYSGRAGYEQYF,TGTGCCAGCAGCCATTATAGCGGGAGGGCAGGCTACGAGCAGTACTTC
TRBV10-3,.,16,TRBD2,TRBJ2-3,CAISAASGSEADTQYF,TGTGCCATCAGTGCCGCTAGCGGGAGTGAGGCAGATACGCAGTATTTT
TRBV4-2,.,13,TRBD2,TRBJ2-1,CASSQEQLAAPFF,TGTGCCAGCAGCCAAGAGCAACTAGCGGCCCCGTTCTTC
TRBV6-2/TRBV6-3,once,14,.,TRBJ1-2,CASSAAGANYGYTF,TGTGCCAGCAGTGCCGCAGGGGCCAACTATGGCTACACCTTC
TRBV7-8,.,17,.,TRBJ2-1,CASSLGGSGFGNNEQFF,TGTGCCAGCAGCTTAGGAGGGAGTGGGTTCGGGAACAATGAGCAGTTCTTC
TRBV11-2,.,14,.,TRBJ1-1,CASSSTTGISEAFF,TGTGCCAGCAGCTCTACGACAGGCATTTCTGAAGCTTTCTTT
TRBV6-1,few,15,TRBD2,TRBJ2-7,CASSEVGGSSYEQYF,TGTGCCAGCAGTGAAGTCGGCGGGAGCTCCTACGAGCAGTACTTC
TRBV2,.,17,.,TRBJ1-2,CASNFDLTNAFGYGYTF,TGTGCCAGCAATTTTGATTTGACAAATGCCTTTGGCTATGGCTACACCTTC
TRBV5-6,.,15,.,TRBJ1-2,CASSPYTEDVYGYTF,TGTGCCAGCAGCCCCTACACAGAAGATGTGTATGGCTACACCTTC
TRBV2,.,16,TRBD2,TRBJ2-2,CASSLLAGGPTGELFF,TGTGCCAGCAGTCTACTAGCGGGAGGGCCGACCGGGGAGCTGTTTTTT
TRBV25-1,.,11,.,TRBJ2-1,CASSELGGQFF,TGTGCCAGCAGTGAATTAGGAGGGCAGTTCTTC
TRBV29-1,once,17,TRBD2,TRBJ2-7,CSVGGEWPASRLYEQYF,TGCAGCGTGGGGGGGGAGTGGCCGGCTAGCCGACTCTACGAGCAGTACTTC
TRBV27,.,14,.,TRBJ2-2,CASRDYRAAGELFF,TGTGCCAGCAGAGATTACAGGGCGGCTGGGGAGCTGTTTTTT
TRBV6-5,.,11,.,TRBJ2-1,CASRKLDEQFF,TGTGCCAGCAGAAAACTTGATGAGCAGTTCTTC
TRBV4-2,.,16,TRBD2,TRBJ2-4,CASSQSGGGGKNIQYF,TGTGCCAGCAGCCAAAGCGGAGGCGGGGGAAAAAACATTCAGTACTTC
TRBV9,.,14,.,TRBJ1-1,CASSPSAGNTEAFF,TGTGCCAGCAGCCCCTCCGCAGGCAACACTGAAGCTTTCTTT